The sequence of this T cell receptor (beta chain) was determined in a study of CD4 and CD8 cells across lung adenocarcinoma regions. Donors had localized lung adenocarcinoma, a non-small cell lung cancer. The CDR3 contains 16 residues. Germline V gene sequence: CDR1 MNHNS, CDR2 SASEGT. Trimming removed 5 bases from V and 0 bases from J, with 14 bases in between. TCRdb redid the calling of the PCR reads with MiXCR, one entry per CDR3 protein. The data hold several thousand distinct CDR3 sequences, with roughly 50% observed a single time. Material: CD4+ T cells from the center of a lung tumor. The V call is TRBV6-1, the J call TRBJ2-1, with D hard to call. The receptor was isolated from a female donor with lung adenocarcinoma. The CD4 and CD8 labels of this study may be unreliable. CDR3: CASSRKAGSSYNEQFF. DNA of the CDR3: TGTGCCAGCAGTCGTAAGGCAGGCAGCTCCTACAATGAGCAGTTCTTC.